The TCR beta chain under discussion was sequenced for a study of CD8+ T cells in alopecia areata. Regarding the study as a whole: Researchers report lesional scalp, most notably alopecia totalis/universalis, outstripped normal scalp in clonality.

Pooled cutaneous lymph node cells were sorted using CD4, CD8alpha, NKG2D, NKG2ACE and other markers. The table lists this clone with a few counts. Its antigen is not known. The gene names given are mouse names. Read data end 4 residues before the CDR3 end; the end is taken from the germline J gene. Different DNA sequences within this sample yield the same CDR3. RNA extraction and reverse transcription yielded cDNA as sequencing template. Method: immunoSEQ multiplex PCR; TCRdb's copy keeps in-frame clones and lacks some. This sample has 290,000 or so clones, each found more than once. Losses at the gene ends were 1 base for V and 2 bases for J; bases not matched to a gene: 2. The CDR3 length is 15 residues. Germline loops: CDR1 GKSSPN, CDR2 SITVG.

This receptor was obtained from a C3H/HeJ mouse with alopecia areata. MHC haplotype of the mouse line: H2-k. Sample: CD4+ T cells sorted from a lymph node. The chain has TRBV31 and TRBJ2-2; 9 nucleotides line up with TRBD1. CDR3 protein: CAWSRTGANTGQLYF. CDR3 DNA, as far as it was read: TGTGCCTGGAGTCGGACAGGGGCCAACACCGGG.